This T cell receptor beta chain was observed in a study of cytomegalovirus exposure and HLA in healthy donors. Study results and limitations: The Asian-associated ancestry cluster reportedly had fewer N-insertions than the approximately 690-donor mean in a later analysis.

Of note for this clone: Its antigen is not known.

Primers: 60 Vbeta forward and 13 Jbeta reverse. Sequencing was performed with immunoSEQ multiplex PCR; in TCRdb, only in-frame clones are kept and a portion is missing. The repertoire table contains 75,000 to 90,000 clones. With V trimmed by 3 bases and J by 8 bases, 6 bases remained unmatched. Germline lookup yields CDR1 MGHRA and CDR2 YSYEKL. The CDR3 is 16 residues long. Sequencing was carried out using PBMCs. This clonotype was obtained from a woman aged 60-70 years in good health and CMV-seronegative. The chain joins TRBV4-1 to TRBJ2-1, with TRBD2 matching 14 bases. The CDR3 nucleotides read TGCGCCAGCAGCCAGGGGACTAGCGGGAGTCGGGATGAGCAGTTCTTC. This codes for CASSQGTSGSRDEQFF.